These T cell receptor beta chains were read from a single sample in a study of neurological immune-mediated disorders. Using its own MiXCR run on the 5' RACE reads, TCRdb lists one record per CDR3 protein. The sample shows tens of thousands of distinct CDR3 sequences, 4.5% to 5.5% of them seen only once. Sequences were obtained from PBMCs. The receptors were sampled from a man aged 25 to 40 with multiple sclerosis. The CDR3 runs from the conserved cysteine through the conserved F or W. D genes are given only for firm matches. Expanded clones get a size class; other rows say once, few or many, or leave the size out.

clone_size	v_call	d_call	j_call	cdr3_nt	cdr3_aa
many	TRBV6-2/TRBV6-3	TRBD1	TRBJ2-2	TGTGCCAGCAGTTACTCGAAGGGACAGGGATTCGCCGGGGAGCTGTTTTTT	CASSYSKGQGFAGELFF
-	TRBV12-3/TRBV12-4	TRBD1	TRBJ1-2	TGTGCCAGCAGTTTTGACAGGGGAAATAATGGCTACACCTTC	CASSFDRGNNGYTF
many	TRBV2	TRBD1	TRBJ2-1	TGTGCCAGCAGTGCAGGGGGCTCCTACAATGAGCAGTTCTTC	CASSAGGSYNEQFF
many	TRBV27	-	TRBJ1-2	TGTGCCAGCAGCACCCTGGGGGGGGCCGGTAACTATGGCTACACCTTC	CASSTLGGAGNYGYTF
many	TRBV12-3/TRBV12-4	TRBD1	TRBJ1-1	TGTGCCAGCAGCCGACAGGGGGCGCCGGGCACTGAAGCTTTCTTT	CASSRQGAPGTEAFF
-	TRBV28	-	TRBJ2-7	TGTGCCAGCAGTTTGTCAGATTTCGGGGCAGAGCAGTACTTC	CASSLSDFGAEQYF
-	TRBV29-1	TRBD1	TRBJ1-6	TGCAGCGCTCGGACAGGTGGCAATTCACCCCTACACTTT	CSARTGGNSPLHF
few	TRBV9	TRBD1	TRBJ1-1	TGTGCCAGCGGGAAGGACAGGGGGCCCAACACTGAAGCTTTCTTT	CASGKDRGPNTEAFF
many	TRBV7-9	-	TRBJ2-2	TGTGCCAGCAGCGCTAAAAACACCGGGGAGCTGTTTTTT	CASSAKNTGELFF
many	TRBV5-1	-	TRBJ1-2	TGCGCCAGCAGCTTGGAGGCGGGTTCGTCATTAAGGGGCTACACCTTC	CASSLEAGSSLRGYTF
many	TRBV5-1	-	TRBJ2-2	TGCGCCAGCGGCAAGCCGGAGTCGGGGACCGGGGAGCTGTTTTTT	CASGKPESGTGELFF
many	TRBV9	-	TRBJ2-1	TGTGCCAGCAGCTCTAGAGAGGGGGGTTCCTACAATGAGCAGTTCTTC	CASSSREGGSYNEQFF
-	TRBV7-9	TRBD1	TRBJ1-1	TGTGCCAGCAGCTTAAATGGCAGGGGGAATACTGAAGCTTTCTTT	CASSLNGRGNTEAFF
-	TRBV20-1	-	TRBJ1-2	TGCAGTGCGCATACAGGAGACAACTATGGCTACACCTTC	CSAHTGDNYGYTF
many	TRBV20-1	TRBD1	TRBJ1-2	TGCAGTGCTAGTGGGACAGGGAAATTCAACTATGGCTACACCTTC	CSASGTGKFNYGYTF
-	TRBV7-2	-	TRBJ2-1	TGTGCCAGCAGCTTAGGGGGTGAATTGACAGGAAGACAATTCTTC	CASSLGGELTGRQFF
-	TRBV20-1	-	TRBJ2-1	TGCAGTGCTATAAACAGGGTAGGGGTCTCCTACAATGAGCAGTTCTTC	CSAINRVGVSYNEQFF
-	TRBV7-2	-	TRBJ1-5	TGTGCCAGCAGCTTTTCTGTCAGGGCAGGCAATCAGCCCCAGAATTTT	CASSFSVRAGNQPQNF
-	TRBV6-5	-	TRBJ2-2	TGTGCCAGCAGGGACACCAACACCGGGGAGCTGTTTTTT	CASRDTNTGELFF
few	TRBV4-2	-	TRBJ1-1	TGTGCCAGCAGCCAAGTTCCTGCCGGGCTGAACACTGAAGCTTTCTTT	CASSQVPAGLNTEAFF
medium-sized	TRBV12-3/TRBV12-4	-	TRBJ1-1	TGTGCCAGCAGTTTAAGACAGCTTAACACTGAAGCTTTCTTT	CASSLRQLNTEAFF
many	TRBV5-1	TRBD1	TRBJ1-1	TGCGCCAGCAATACAGGGGGAAAGGGCACTGAAGCTTTCTTT	CASNTGGKGTEAFF
many	TRBV6-6	TRBD1	TRBJ1-2	TGTGCCAGCAGTTACCCCGGAGGGGGCACCTATGGCTACACCTTC	CASSYPGGGTYGYTF
few	TRBV3-1	-	TRBJ1-2	TGTGCCAGCAGCCAAGGTCATAGGGGATGGAACTATGGCTACACCTTC	CASSQGHRGWNYGYTF
many	TRBV5-1	-	TRBJ1-5	TGCGCCAGCAGCTTGGGAGGCCAGGGAGCCCAGCCCCAGCATTTT	CASSLGGQGAQPQHF
many	TRBV27	TRBD2	TRBJ2-7	TGTGCCAGTTCCCTTCGGACTAGCGTGTTCTCCTACGAGCAGTACTTC	CASSLRTSVFSYEQYF